This T cell receptor (beta chain) originates from a study of T cell responses to AZD1222 COVID-19 vaccine. This table comes from immunoSEQ multiplex PCR, and its TCRdb copy is limited to in-frame clones, with some not included. The data hold around 180,000 clones, with approximately 92% observed a single time. The CDR3 is 13 residues long. Trimming took off 1 base at V and 5 bases at J, with 6 bases between the two ends. Germline loops: CDR1 SGHVS, CDR2 FNYEAQ. The starting material was peripheral blood, obtained on day 0 of AZD1222 vaccination. The V and J genes are TRBV7-6 and TRBJ1-5; perhaps TRBD1 as D (5 bases). The sequence derives from an adult in good health. For the CDR3, the DNA is TGTGCCAGCAGCTTAGGGGGGTATCAGCCCCAGCATTTT. Protein product: CASSLGGYQPQHF.